The clone carrying this T cell receptor (beta chain) was found many times. This sample is part of a study of T-cell reconstitution after alpha-beta-depleted transplantation in children. Trimming removed 0 bases from V and 4 bases from J, with 18 bases in between. Germline V gene data show CDR1 as MGHRA and CDR2 as YSYEKL. The CDR3 covers 17 residues. Preparation of the TCRbeta library was carried out with unique molecular identifiers. TCRdb reanalysed the PCR reads using MiXCR and keeps one entry per CDR3 protein. Found here are approximately 400,000 distinct CDR3 sequences, under 13% of them singletons; the top ten hold nearly 5.5%.

This chain links TRBV4-1 with TRBJ2-5, with D perhaps TRBD1 (6 bases). This TCR came from a human donor who donated a stem cell graft to a child with acute myeloid leukemia. Sequenced material: PBMCs from the stem cell graft donor, taken from the stem cell graft. Written as DNA, the CDR3 is TGCGCCAGCAGCCAAGATCCGGCAGGGGCAAGGGGAGAGACCCAGTACTTC. Translating it yields CASSQDPAGARGETQYF.